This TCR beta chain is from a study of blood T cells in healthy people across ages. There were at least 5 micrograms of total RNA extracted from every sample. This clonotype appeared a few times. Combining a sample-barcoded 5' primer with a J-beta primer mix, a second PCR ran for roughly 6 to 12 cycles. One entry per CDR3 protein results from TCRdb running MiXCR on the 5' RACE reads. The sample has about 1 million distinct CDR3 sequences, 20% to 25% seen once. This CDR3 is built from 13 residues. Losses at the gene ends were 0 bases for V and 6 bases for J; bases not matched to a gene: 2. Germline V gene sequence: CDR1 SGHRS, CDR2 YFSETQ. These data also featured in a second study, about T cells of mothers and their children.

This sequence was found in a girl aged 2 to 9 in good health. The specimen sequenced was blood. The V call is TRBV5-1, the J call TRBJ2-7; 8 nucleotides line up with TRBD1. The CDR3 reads CASSLARGREQYF. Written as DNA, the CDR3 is TGCGCCAGCAGCTTGGCCAGGGGGCGCGAGCAGTACTTC.